This is a list of T cell receptor beta chains from one sample in a study of blood T cell repertoires in COVID-19. The table came from immunoSEQ multiplex PCR; TCRdb's copy has only in-frame clones and leaves some out. This table holds tens of thousands of clones, over 80% found once. Sequences were obtained from peripheral blood. The source is a human donor with active COVID-19. The donor label of this sample is uncertain. Each CDR3 is given with its conserved first and last residue. The order of the fields is D gene, clone size, V gene, J gene, CDR3 protein, CDR3 DNA. A D gene is named only where the DNA matches it firmly. Rows may omit the clone size; those that give it use once, few, many or a size class.

.	.	TRBV6-5	TRBJ2-3	CASSSRAAGTQYF	TGTGCCAGCAGTTCCCGAGCAGCGGGTACGCAGTATTTT
TRBD1	.	TRBV18	TRBJ1-5	CASSLRTGSNQPQHF	TGTGCCAGCTCACTAAGGACAGGGAGCAATCAGCCCCAGCATTTT
.	.	TRBV4-1	TRBJ2-2	CASSPTRTDFFGELFF	TGCGCCAGCAGCCCAACACGGACAGACTTCTTCGGGGAGCTGTTTTTT
.	.	TRBV5-6	TRBJ1-6	CASSLGRLSSYNSPLHF	TGTGCCAGCAGCTTAGGCAGGCTAAGCTCCTATAATTCACCCCTCCACTTT
.	.	TRBV5-1	TRBJ1-2	CASSWGTPPANYGYTF	TGCGCCAGCAGCTGGGGGACACCACCTGCAAACTATGGCTACACCTTC
.	once	TRBV5-1	TRBJ2-1	CASSPRSSYNEQFF	TGCGCCAGCAGTCCCCGGAGCTCCTACAATGAGCAGTTCTTC
.	.	TRBV18	TRBJ1-4	CASSPGATVNEKLFF	TGTGCCAGCTCACCGGGGGCGACAGTGAACGAAAAACTGTTTTTT
TRBD2	few	TRBV3-1/TRBV3-2	TRBJ2-7	CASSHRLAGAYEQYF	TGTGCCAGCAGCCACCGACTAGCGGGAGCGTACGAGCAGTACTTC
.	.	TRBV27	TRBJ2-3	CASSYLGSGGATDTQYF	TGTGCCAGCAGTTATTTAGGTTCAGGAGGGGCTACAGATACGCAGTATTTT
.	.	TRBV5-1	TRBJ2-7	CASSPRTAGYEQYF	TGCGCCAGCAGCCCACGGACAGCAGGCTACGAGCAGTACTTC
.	.	TRBV27	TRBJ2-2	CASSFRVAGLYARVLFF	TGTGCCAGCAGTTTCAGAGTCGCGGGACTTTATGCCCGGGTGCTGTTTTTT
.	once	TRBV28	TRBJ2-5	CASSLPTGSKTQYF	TGTGCCAGCAGTCTCCCTACAGGGAGCAAGACCCAGTACTTC
TRBD1	.	TRBV5-6	TRBJ2-1	CASSSTGGNEQFF	TGTGCCAGCAGCTCTACAGGGGGCAATGAGCAGTTCTTC
.	.	TRBV10-3	TRBJ2-1	CAISESTGGGDEQFF	TGTGCCATCAGTGAGTCAACGGGGGGCGGGGATGAGCAGTTCTTC
.	.	TRBV11-1	TRBJ1-1	CASSISGNTEAFF	TGTGCCAGCAGCATTTCCGGGAACACTGAAGCTTTCTTT
TRBD1	.	TRBV19	TRBJ2-3	CASRDRGRADTQYF	TGTGCCAGTAGGGACAGGGGGCGCGCGGATACGCAGTATTTT